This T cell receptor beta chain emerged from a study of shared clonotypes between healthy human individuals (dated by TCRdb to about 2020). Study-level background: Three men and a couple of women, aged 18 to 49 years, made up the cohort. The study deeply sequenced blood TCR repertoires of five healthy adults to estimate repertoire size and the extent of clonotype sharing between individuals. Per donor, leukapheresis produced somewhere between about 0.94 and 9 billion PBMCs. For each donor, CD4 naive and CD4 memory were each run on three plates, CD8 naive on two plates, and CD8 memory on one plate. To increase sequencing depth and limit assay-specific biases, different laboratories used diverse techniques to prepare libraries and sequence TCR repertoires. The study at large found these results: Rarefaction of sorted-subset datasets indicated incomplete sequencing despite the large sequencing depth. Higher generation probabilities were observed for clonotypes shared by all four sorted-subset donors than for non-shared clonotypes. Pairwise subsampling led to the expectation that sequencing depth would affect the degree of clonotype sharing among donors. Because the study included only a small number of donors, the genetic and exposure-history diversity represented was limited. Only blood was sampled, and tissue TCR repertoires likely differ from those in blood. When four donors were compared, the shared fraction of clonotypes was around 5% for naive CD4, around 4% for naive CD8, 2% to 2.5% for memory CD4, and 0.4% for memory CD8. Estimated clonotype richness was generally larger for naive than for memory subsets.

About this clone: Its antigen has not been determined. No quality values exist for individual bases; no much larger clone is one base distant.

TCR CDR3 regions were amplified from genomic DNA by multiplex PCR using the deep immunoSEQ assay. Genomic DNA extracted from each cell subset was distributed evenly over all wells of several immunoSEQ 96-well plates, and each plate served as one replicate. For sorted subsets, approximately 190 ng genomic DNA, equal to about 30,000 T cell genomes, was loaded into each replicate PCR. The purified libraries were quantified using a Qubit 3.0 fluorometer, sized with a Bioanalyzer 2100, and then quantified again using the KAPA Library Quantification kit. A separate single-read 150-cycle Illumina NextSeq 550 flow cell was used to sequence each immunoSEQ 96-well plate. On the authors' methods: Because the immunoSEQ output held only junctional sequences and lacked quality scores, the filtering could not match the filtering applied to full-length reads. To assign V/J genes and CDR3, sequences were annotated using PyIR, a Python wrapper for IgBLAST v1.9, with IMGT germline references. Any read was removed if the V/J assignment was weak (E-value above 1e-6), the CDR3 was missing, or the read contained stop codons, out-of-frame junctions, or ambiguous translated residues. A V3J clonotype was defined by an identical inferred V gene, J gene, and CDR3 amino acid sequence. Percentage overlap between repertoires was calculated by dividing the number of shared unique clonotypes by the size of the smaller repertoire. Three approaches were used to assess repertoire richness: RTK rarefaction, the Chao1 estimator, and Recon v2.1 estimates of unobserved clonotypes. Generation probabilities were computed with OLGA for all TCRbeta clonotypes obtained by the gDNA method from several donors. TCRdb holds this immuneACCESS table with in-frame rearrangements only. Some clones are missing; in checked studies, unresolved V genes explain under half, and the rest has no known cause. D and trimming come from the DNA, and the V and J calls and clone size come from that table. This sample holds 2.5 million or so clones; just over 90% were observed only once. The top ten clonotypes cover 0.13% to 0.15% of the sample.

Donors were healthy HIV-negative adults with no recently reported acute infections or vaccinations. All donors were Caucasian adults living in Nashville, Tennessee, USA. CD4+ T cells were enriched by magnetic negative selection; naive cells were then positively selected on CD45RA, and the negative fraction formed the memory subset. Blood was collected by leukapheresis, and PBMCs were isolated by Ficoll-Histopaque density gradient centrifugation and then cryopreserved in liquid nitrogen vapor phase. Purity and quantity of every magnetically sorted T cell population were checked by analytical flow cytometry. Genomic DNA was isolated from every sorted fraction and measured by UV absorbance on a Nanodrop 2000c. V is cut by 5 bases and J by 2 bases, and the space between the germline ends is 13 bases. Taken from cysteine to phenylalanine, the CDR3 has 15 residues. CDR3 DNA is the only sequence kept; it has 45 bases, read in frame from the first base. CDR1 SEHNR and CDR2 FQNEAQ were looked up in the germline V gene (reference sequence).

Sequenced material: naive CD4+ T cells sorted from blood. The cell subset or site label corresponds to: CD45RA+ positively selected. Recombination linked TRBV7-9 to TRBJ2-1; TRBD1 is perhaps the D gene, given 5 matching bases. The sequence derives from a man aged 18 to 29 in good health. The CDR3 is CASSKTGVAYNEQFF. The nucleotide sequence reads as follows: TGTGCCAGCAGCAAAACAGGCGTAGCCTACAATGAGCAGTTCTTC. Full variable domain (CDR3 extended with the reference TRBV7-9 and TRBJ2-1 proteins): DTGVSQNPRHKITKRGQNVTFRCDPISEHNRLYWYRQTLGQGPEFLTYFQNEAQLEKSRLLSDRFSAERPKGSFSTLEIQRTEQGDSAMYLCASSKTGVAYNEQFFGPGTRLTVL.